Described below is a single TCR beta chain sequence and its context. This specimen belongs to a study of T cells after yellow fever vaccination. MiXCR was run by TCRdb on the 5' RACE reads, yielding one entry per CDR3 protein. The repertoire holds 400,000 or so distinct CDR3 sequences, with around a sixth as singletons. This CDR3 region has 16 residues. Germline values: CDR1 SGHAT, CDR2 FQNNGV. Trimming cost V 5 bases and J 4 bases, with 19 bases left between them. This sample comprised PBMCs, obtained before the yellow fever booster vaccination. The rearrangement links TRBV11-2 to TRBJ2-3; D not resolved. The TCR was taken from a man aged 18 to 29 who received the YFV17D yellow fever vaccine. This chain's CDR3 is CASSRSRTYLADTQYF. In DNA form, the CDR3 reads TGTGCCAGCAGCCGTTCCCGGACCTACCTGGCAGATACGCAGTATTTT.